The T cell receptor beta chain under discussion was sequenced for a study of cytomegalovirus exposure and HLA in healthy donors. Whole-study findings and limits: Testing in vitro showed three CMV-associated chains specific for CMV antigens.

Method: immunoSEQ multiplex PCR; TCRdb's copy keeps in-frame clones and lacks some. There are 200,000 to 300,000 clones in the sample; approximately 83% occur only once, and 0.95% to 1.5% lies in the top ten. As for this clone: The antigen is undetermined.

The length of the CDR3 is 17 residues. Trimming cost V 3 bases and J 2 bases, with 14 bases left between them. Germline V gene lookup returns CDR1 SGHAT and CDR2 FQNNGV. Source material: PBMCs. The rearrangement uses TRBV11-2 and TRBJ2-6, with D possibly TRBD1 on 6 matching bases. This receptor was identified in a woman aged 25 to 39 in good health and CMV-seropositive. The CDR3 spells CASSFFFSGAGANVLTF. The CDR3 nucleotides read TGTGCCAGCAGCTTTTTCTTTTCAGGGGCTGGGGCCAACGTCCTGACTTTC.